Listed below are T cell receptor beta chains from one sample, sequenced in a study of cytomegalovirus exposure and HLA in healthy donors. The assay was immunoSEQ multiplex PCR, and TCRdb's table has in-frame clones only and misses some. The table records approximately 170,000 clones, more than 65% of them present only once. Sequenced: PBMCs. The receptors were sampled from a man between 45 and 60 years old in good health and CMV-seropositive. Both conserved end residues are trimmed from each CDR3. A clone size is listed for some rows: how often the clone was seen (once, few, many), or a class if it is expanded.

j_gene: TRBJ2-5; v_gene: TRBV4-3; abundance: few; CDR3aa: ASSQDRGETQY
j_gene: TRBJ1-2; v_gene: TRBV27; abundance: few; CDR3aa: ASSTRDRGHYGYT
j_gene: TRBJ1-1; v_gene: TRBV6-6; abundance: .; CDR3aa: ASSYGGQGIEAF
j_gene: TRBJ1-4; v_gene: TRBV30; abundance: .; CDR3aa: AWTPGLPNEKLF
j_gene: TRBJ1-1; v_gene: TRBV28; abundance: .; CDR3aa: ASSLWGQGFRAF
j_gene: TRBJ1-1; v_gene: TRBV5-4; abundance: .; CDR3aa: ASSNPPDRLNTEAF
j_gene: TRBJ2-7; v_gene: TRBV7-2; abundance: .; CDR3aa: ASTAGGEQY
j_gene: TRBJ2-7; v_gene: TRBV6-1; abundance: .; CDR3aa: ASSESPGQGYEQY
j_gene: TRBJ1-4; v_gene: TRBV5-1; abundance: .; CDR3aa: ASSLDRVGEKLF
j_gene: TRBJ1-5; v_gene: TRBV11-3; abundance: .; CDR3aa: AGSGGYSNQPQH
j_gene: TRBJ2-5; v_gene: TRBV9; abundance: .; CDR3aa: ASSVGSGGGWGETQY
j_gene: TRBJ2-6; v_gene: TRBV5-1; abundance: once; CDR3aa: ASHQNSGANVLT
j_gene: TRBJ1-2; v_gene: TRBV28; abundance: .; CDR3aa: ASSLQGAYGYT
j_gene: TRBJ2-5; v_gene: TRBV28; abundance: .; CDR3aa: ASTGFSETQY
j_gene: TRBJ2-3; v_gene: TRBV7-6; abundance: few; CDR3aa: ASSLGSGSETDTQY
j_gene: TRBJ2-5; v_gene: TRBV12-2; abundance: .; CDR3aa: ASRKAGTQY
j_gene: TRBJ1-2; v_gene: TRBV28; abundance: .; CDR3aa: ASSTSGTGHGYT
j_gene: TRBJ2-2; v_gene: TRBV7-6; abundance: .; CDR3aa: ASSLGAEQTGELF
j_gene: TRBJ2-3; v_gene: TRBV19; abundance: .; CDR3aa: ASSARLAGATDTQY
j_gene: TRBJ2-2; v_gene: TRBV7-6; abundance: .; CDR3aa: ASSLGQNTGELF
j_gene: TRBJ2-1; v_gene: TRBV28; abundance: .; CDR3aa: ASSPPSGFSYNEQF
j_gene: TRBJ2-7; v_gene: TRBV5-1; abundance: once; CDR3aa: ASAPGGGESYEQY
j_gene: TRBJ1-1; v_gene: TRBV2; abundance: once; CDR3aa: ASSLMVGTEAF
j_gene: TRBJ2-1; v_gene: TRBV7-6; abundance: .; CDR3aa: ASSLEQGWDEQF
j_gene: TRBJ2-3; v_gene: TRBV5-1; abundance: .; CDR3aa: ASSLGTSGGGGTDTQY
j_gene: TRBJ2-6; v_gene: TRBV5-1; abundance: .; CDR3aa: ASSLGQTSGANVLT
j_gene: TRBJ1-4; v_gene: TRBV19; abundance: .; CDR3aa: ASSPTNEKLF
j_gene: TRBJ2-1; v_gene: TRBV15; abundance: .; CDR3aa: ATSRDTPSHNEQF
j_gene: TRBJ2-3; v_gene: TRBV5-1; abundance: .; CDR3aa: ASSQPGGTDTQY
j_gene: TRBJ1-4; v_gene: TRBV28; abundance: .; CDR3aa: ASSSPRGATNEKLF
j_gene: TRBJ2-3; v_gene: TRBV2; abundance: .; CDR3aa: ASSDRRYTDTQY
j_gene: TRBJ1-5; v_gene: TRBV28; abundance: .; CDR3aa: ASRKGQERGGANQPQH
j_gene: TRBJ2-7; v_gene: TRBV11-2; abundance: .; CDR3aa: ASSATSGPNYEQY
j_gene: TRBJ1-3; v_gene: TRBV5-1; abundance: .; CDR3aa: ASRKTTGSSGNTIY
j_gene: TRBJ2-7; v_gene: TRBV4-2; abundance: .; CDR3aa: ASSQDLATSFREQY
j_gene: TRBJ1-4; v_gene: TRBV5-1; abundance: .; CDR3aa: ASSVNRGNEKLF
j_gene: TRBJ1-5; v_gene: TRBV28; abundance: .; CDR3aa: ASSSRQGRSNQPQH
j_gene: TRBJ2-1; v_gene: TRBV15; abundance: .; CDR3aa: ATPRGEGEQF
j_gene: TRBJ2-7; v_gene: TRBV28; abundance: .; CDR3aa: ASTRGDRAAYEQY
j_gene: TRBJ2-5; v_gene: TRBV7-8; abundance: .; CDR3aa: ASSLARRQKSETQY
j_gene: TRBJ2-1; v_gene: TRBV30; abundance: .; CDR3aa: AWRNPQGMLGNEQF
j_gene: TRBJ2-1; v_gene: TRBV2; abundance: .; CDR3aa: ASISDRGSYNEQF
j_gene: TRBJ2-1; v_gene: TRBV2; abundance: .; CDR3aa: ASSLRDEQF
j_gene: TRBJ2-3; v_gene: TRBV7-3; abundance: .; CDR3aa: ASSLTVADTQY
j_gene: TRBJ1-1; v_gene: TRBV11-2; abundance: .; CDR3aa: ASSLGTGNTEAF
j_gene: TRBJ2-7; v_gene: TRBV7-2; abundance: few; CDR3aa: ASSLRVGVYEQY
j_gene: TRBJ1-6; v_gene: TRBV6-5; abundance: .; CDR3aa: ASSRTGAQNSPLH
j_gene: TRBJ2-1; v_gene: TRBV14; abundance: .; CDR3aa: ASSQRGAGNEQF
j_gene: TRBJ2-1; v_gene: TRBV2; abundance: .; CDR3aa: ASSVLGQGKDEQF
j_gene: TRBJ2-3; v_gene: TRBV5-5; abundance: once; CDR3aa: ASSLVFDSSTDTQY
j_gene: TRBJ2-3; v_gene: TRBV5-1; abundance: .; CDR3aa: ASRGQGASDTQY
j_gene: TRBJ2-3; v_gene: TRBV5-5; abundance: .; CDR3aa: ASSLRTRIGAQY
j_gene: TRBJ1-3; v_gene: TRBV19; abundance: .; CDR3aa: ACQGQTASGNTIY
j_gene: TRBJ1-5; v_gene: TRBV15; abundance: .; CDR3aa: ATSRARVISANQPQH
j_gene: TRBJ2-7; v_gene: TRBV28; abundance: once; CDR3aa: ASSGGAEQY
j_gene: TRBJ1-3; v_gene: TRBV11-2; abundance: .; CDR3aa: ASSPGQGRNTIY
j_gene: TRBJ1-2; v_gene: TRBV28; abundance: few; CDR3aa: ASSLGDRDIYGYT
j_gene: TRBJ1-2; v_gene: TRBV4-1; abundance: .; CDR3aa: ASSPAGQRNGYT
j_gene: TRBJ1-1; v_gene: TRBV6-6; abundance: .; CDR3aa: ASTSIRAGRRTEAF
j_gene: TRBJ2-3; v_gene: TRBV7-2; abundance: .; CDR3aa: ASSLEDSGGALTDTQY